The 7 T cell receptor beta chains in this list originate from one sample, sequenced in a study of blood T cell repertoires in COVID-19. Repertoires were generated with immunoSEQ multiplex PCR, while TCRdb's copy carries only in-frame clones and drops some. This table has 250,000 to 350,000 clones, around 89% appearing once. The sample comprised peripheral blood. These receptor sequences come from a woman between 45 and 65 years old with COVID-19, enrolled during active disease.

CDR3 amino acids: CASRVTQSGELFF. As DNA, the CDR3 is TGTGCCAGCAGGGTCACCCAGTCCGGGGAGCTGTTTTTT. This rearrangement joins TRBV12-3 or TRBV12-4 to TRBJ2-2; no definite D call. This CDR3 has 13 residues. V lost 6 bases and J lost 6, with 11 bases in between.

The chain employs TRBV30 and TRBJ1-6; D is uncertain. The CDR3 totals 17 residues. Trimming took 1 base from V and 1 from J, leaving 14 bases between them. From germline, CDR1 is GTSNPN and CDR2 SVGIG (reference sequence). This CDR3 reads CAWSAPRGGSYNSPLHF. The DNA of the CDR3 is TGTGCCTGGAGTGCACCGCGGGGTGGGTCCTATAATTCACCCCTCCACTTT.

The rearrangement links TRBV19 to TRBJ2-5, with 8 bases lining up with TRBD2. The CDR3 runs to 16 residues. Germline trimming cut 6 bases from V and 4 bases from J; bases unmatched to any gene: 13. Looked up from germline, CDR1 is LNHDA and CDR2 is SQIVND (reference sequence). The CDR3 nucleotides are TGTGCCAGTAGCCCCCTAAATTTGGCGGGAGGAGAGACCCAGTACTTC. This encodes CASSPLNLAGGETQYF. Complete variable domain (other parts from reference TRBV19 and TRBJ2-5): DGGITQSPKYLFRKEGQNVTLSCEQNLNHDAMYWYRQDPGQGLRLIYYSQIVNDFQKGDIAEGYSVSREKKESFPLTVTSAQKNPTAFYLCASSPLNLAGGETQYFGPGTRLLVL.

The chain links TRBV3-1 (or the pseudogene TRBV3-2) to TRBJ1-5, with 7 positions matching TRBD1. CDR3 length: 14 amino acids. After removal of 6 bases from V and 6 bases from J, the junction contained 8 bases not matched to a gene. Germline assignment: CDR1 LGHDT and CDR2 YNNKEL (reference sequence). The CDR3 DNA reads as TGTGCCAGCAGAGAGGGGGCGGGAAGTCAGCCCCAGCATTTT. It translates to CASREGAGSQPQHF.

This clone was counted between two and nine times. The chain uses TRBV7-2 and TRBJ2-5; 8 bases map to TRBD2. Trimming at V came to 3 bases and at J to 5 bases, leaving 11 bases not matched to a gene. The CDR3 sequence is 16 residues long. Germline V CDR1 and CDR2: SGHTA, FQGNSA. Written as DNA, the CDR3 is TGTGCCAGCAGCTTGACTAGCGCAGGCCGAGGGGAGACCCAGTACTTC. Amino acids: CASSLTSAGRGETQYF.

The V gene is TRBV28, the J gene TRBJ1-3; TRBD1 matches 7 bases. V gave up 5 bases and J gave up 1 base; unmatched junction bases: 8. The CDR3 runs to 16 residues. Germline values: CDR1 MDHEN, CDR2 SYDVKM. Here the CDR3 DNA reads TGTGCCAGCAGTGCCCCGGGACAGAGTTCTGGAAACACCATATATTTT. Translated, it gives CASSAPGQSSGNTIYF.

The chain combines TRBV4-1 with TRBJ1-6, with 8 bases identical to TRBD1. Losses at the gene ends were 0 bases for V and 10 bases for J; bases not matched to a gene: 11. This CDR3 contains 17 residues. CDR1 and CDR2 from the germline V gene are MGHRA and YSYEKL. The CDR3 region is CASSQDLAGGVRSPLHF. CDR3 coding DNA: TGCGCCAGCAGCCAAGATTTGGCAGGGGGCGTCCGATCACCCCTCCACTTT.